One and the same sample provided the 17 T cell receptor beta chains below, sequenced in a study of T-cell memory formation after mild COVID-19. From the 5' RACE reads, TCRdb called clonotypes with MiXCR, one entry per CDR3 protein. Altogether around 140,000 distinct CDR3 sequences are present, about 6.1% being singletons, with the ten largest covering 2% to 2.5%. Material for sequencing was PBMCs or a T cell subset sorted from them (not recorded which). These TCRs come from an adult woman who had mild COVID-19 (a few samples of this study predate the infection). Cell type and time point are not known.

This clonotype was detected ten times or more. This chain uses TRBV11-3 with TRBJ2-1; D remains ambiguous. The CDR3 runs to 13 residues. V gave up 2 bases and J gave up 5 bases, with 7 bases separating them. Per germline, CDR1 SGHNT and CDR2 YENEEA. The CDR3 loop is CASSLSDHNEQFF. CDR3 coding DNA: TGTGCCAGCAGCTTAAGCGACCACAATGAGCAGTTCTTC.

The sample holds a few counts of this clonotype. Here the CDR3 DNA reads TGTGCCAGCAGTTCTCGACTAGCGGGGAGCGGGAATGAGCAGTTCTTC. The encoded protein is CASSSRLAGSGNEQFF. The rearrangement links TRBV6-2 or TRBV6-3 to TRBJ2-1; 11 bases agree with TRBD2. The V and J ends lost 4 bases and 7 bases, in that order; junction bases with no gene match: 9. Germline CDR1 reads MNHEY; CDR2 reads SVGEGT. CDR3 size: 16 residues.

The CDR3 spells CASSEQYEQYF. The CDR3, as DNA: TGTGCCAGCAGTGAACAGTACGAGCAGTACTTC. This chain links TRBV2 with TRBJ2-7; D remains ambiguous. V was clipped by 2 bases and J by 4 bases, with 3 bases between them. The germline V gene encodes CDR1 SNHLY and CDR2 FYNNEI. The CDR3 has 11 amino acids.

At least ten counts were recorded for this clonotype. The chain recombines TRBV10-3 with TRBJ2-1; 14 positions agree with TRBD2. There are 19 residues in the CDR3. After removal of 5 bases from V and 7 bases from J, the junction contained 16 bases not matched to a gene. Germline assignment: CDR1 ENHRY and CDR2 SYGVKD. CDR3 in DNA: TGTGCCATCAGTCCACAGGCCGGGACTAGCGGGGGTACATTAAATGAGCAGTTCTTC. Its translation is CAISPQAGTSGGTLNEQFF.

The table lists this clonotype with a few counts. This sequence joins TRBV6-6 and TRBJ1-1; tentative D call: TRBD1 (5 bases). Germline lookup yields CDR1 MNHNY and CDR2 SVGAGI (reference sequence). The CDR3 is 13 amino acids. The germline V and J ends were trimmed by 5 bases and 10 bases, with 17 bases remaining between them. The CDR3 reads CASSPEGEDRAFF. The CDR3 DNA reads TGTGCCAGCAGTCCGGAAGGGGAGGATAGAGCTTTCTTT.

This clonotype showed up many times. This chain connects TRBV20-1 to TRBJ1-5, with a possible D match to TRBD1 (6 bases). Trimming took 3 bases from V and 9 from J, leaving 15 bases between them. CDR1 DFQATT and CDR2 SNEGSKA come from the germline V gene (reference sequence). The CDR3 has 13 amino acids. CDR3 sequence (DNA): TGCAGTGCTAGTCAAAGGGGGGCGGGGCCCCAGCATTTT. Its protein is CSASQRGAGPQHF.

The chain couples TRBV9 to TRBJ2-6; 8 positions agree with TRBD1. V was clipped by 3 bases and J by 4 bases; unmatched bases: 6. This CDR3 is built from 16 residues. From germline, CDR1 is SGDLS and CDR2 YYNGEE. Here the CDR3 reads CASSGQGAQGANVLTF. The CDR3 coding sequence is TGTGCCAGCAGCGGCCAGGGGGCGCAGGGGGCCAACGTCCTGACTTTC.

The chain has TRBV12-3 or TRBV12-4 and TRBJ1-2, with D perhaps matching TRBD1 (5 bases). V dropped 2 bases and J dropped 3 bases, with 10 bases sitting between them. This CDR3 is 14 amino acids long. The CDR3 bases are TGTGCCAGCAGTTTATCAGGGTACGACTATGGCTACACCTTC. Translated: CASSLSGYDYGYTF.

This clonotype has ten or more counts. The chain is built from TRBV7-9 and TRBJ2-1, with 7 bases fitting TRBD2. CDR3 length: 18 amino acids. The germline gives CDR1 SEHNR, CDR2 FQNEAQ (reference sequence). V shed 1 base, J shed 7 bases, and the junction held 16 bases outside the gene matches. This CDR3 is CASSLVGRRERSRNEQFF. The CDR3 DNA follows: TGTGCCAGCAGCTTAGTGGGACGGCGGGAGCGGAGTAGAAATGAGCAGTTCTTC.

This chain uses TRBV11-2 with TRBJ2-1; D gene unclear. Per germline, CDR1 SGHAT and CDR2 FQNNGV. CDR3 size: 14 residues. Trimming took 0 bases from V and 1 from J, leaving 4 bases between them. The CDR3 is CASSLEISYNEQFF. The CDR3 nucleotides are TGTGCCAGCAGCTTAGAAATATCCTACAATGAGCAGTTCTTC.

This clonotype was seen ten or more times. J is TRBJ1-5 and V is TRBV6-2 or TRBV6-3; unclear D gene. CDR1 is MNHEY and CDR2 is SVGEGT in the germline V gene. The length of the CDR3 is 14 residues. Trimming cost V 2 bases and J 0 bases, with 5 bases left between them. CDR3 coding DNA: TGTGCCAGCAGTTACCCCTATAGCAATCAGCCCCAGCATTTT. Its protein is CASSYPYSNQPQHF.

This clonotype showed up many times. This rearrangement joins TRBV24-1 to TRBJ2-3; D gene uncertain. The V end lost 0 bases, the J end lost 0 bases, and 9 bases lay between the germline ends. Germline assignment: CDR1 KGHDR and CDR2 SFDVKD. This CDR3 comprises 16 residues. Here the CDR3 DNA reads TGTGCCACCAGTGATTTGTCGTCGCAAAGCACAGATACGCAGTATTTT. Translation: CATSDLSSQSTDTQYF.

This clonotype has at least ten counts. This chain connects TRBV6-5 to TRBJ1-3, with TRBD1 matching over 7 bases. Looked up from germline, CDR1 is MNHEY and CDR2 is SVGAGI. The CDR3 loop spans 19 amino acids. The V segment lost 4 bases and the J segment 4 bases; nucleotides outside the gene matches: 19. The CDR3 nucleotides are TGTGCCAGCAGTTCCCATGGACAGGATAAAAACCTTTACGGAAACACCATATATTTT. Protein product: CASSSHGQDKNLYGNTIYF.

This clonotype occurred many times. J is TRBJ2-7 and V is TRBV7-9; 10 positions agree with TRBD1. CDR1 and CDR2 (germline): SEHNR, FQNEAQ (reference sequence). The CDR3 has 15 residues. V dropped 5 bases and J dropped 0; count of bases not matched to a gene: 4. In nucleotides, the CDR3 is TGTGCCAGCAGCCGGGACAGGGGCCGCTCCTACGAGCAGTACTTC. Its protein product is CASSRDRGRSYEQYF.

This clonotype has a count of ten or more. The chain has TRBV12-3 or TRBV12-4 and TRBJ2-2; D not certain. Trimming took off 8 bases at V and 6 bases at J, with 16 bases between the two ends. CDR3 length: 14 amino acids. The CDR3 loop reads CASDHGPSAGELFF. The CDR3 DNA follows: TGTGCCAGCGACCATGGCCCCTCGGCCGGGGAGCTGTTTTTT.

This clonotype has a count of ten or more. The chain employs TRBV7-6 and TRBJ2-1, with 9 bases matching TRBD1. The V and J ends lost 4 bases and 7 bases, in that order; junction bases with no gene match: 8. The CDR3 spans 15 residues. Germline V CDR1 and CDR2: SGHVS, FNYEAQ. The CDR3 nucleotides read TGTGCCAGCAGCTCTATGTGGGACAGGGTTAATGAGCAGTTCTTC. Its protein is CASSSMWDRVNEQFF.

Many counts were recorded for this clonotype. This chain joins TRBV12-3 or TRBV12-4 and TRBJ2-4; 12 bases agree with TRBD2. V lost 5 bases, J lost 5 bases, and 7 bases stayed unmatched. The CDR3 has 16 amino acids. CDR3 nucleotides: TGTGCCAGCAGTCCTAGCGGGAGGGCCATACAAAACATTCAGTACTTC. As protein: CASSPSGRAIQNIQYF.